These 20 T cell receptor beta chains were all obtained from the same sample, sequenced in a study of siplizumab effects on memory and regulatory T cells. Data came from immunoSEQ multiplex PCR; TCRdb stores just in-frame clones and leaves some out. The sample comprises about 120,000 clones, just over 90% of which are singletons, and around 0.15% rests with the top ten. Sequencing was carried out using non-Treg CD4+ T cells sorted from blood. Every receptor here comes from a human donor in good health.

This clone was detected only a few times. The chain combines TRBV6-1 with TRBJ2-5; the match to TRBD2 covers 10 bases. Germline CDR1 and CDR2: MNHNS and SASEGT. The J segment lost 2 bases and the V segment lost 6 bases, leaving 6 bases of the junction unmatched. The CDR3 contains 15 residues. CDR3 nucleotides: TGTGCCAGCAGCGAACTTAGCGGGGGGCAAGAGACCCAGTACTTC. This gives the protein CASSELSGGQETQYF.

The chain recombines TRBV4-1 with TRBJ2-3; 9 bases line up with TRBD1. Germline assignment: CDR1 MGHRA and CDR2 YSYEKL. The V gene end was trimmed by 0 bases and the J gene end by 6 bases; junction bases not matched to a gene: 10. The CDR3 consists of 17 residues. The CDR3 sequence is CASSQDYRTGGSDTQYF. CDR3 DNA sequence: TGCGCCAGCAGCCAAGACTATAGAACAGGGGGCTCTGATACGCAGTATTTT.

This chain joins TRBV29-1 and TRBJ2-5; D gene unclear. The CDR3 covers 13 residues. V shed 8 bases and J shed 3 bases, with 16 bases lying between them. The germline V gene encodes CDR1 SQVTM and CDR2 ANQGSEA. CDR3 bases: TGCAGCTCCCAACGGGCAGTAGAAGAGACCCAGTACTTC. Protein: CSSQRAVEETQYF.

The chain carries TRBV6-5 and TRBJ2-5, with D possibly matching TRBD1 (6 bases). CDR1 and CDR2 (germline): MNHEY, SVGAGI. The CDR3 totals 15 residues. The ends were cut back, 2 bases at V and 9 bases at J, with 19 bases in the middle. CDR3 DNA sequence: TGTGCCAGCAGTTACGGACGGGACACAATTGTGGCCCAGTACTTC. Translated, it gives CASSYGRDTIVAQYF.

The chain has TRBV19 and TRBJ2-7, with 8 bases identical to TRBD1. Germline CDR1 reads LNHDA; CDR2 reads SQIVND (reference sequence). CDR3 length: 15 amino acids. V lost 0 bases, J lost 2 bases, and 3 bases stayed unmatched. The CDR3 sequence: CASSIEGRGPYEQYF. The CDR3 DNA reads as TGTGCCAGTAGTATAGAGGGCAGGGGGCCCTACGAGCAGTACTTC.

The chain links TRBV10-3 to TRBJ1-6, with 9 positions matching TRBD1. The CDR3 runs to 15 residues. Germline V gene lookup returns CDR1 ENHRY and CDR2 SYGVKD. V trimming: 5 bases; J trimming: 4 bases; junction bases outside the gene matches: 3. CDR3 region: CAISFGQGYNSPLHF. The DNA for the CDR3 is TGTGCCATCAGTTTTGGACAGGGGTATAATTCACCCCTCCACTTT.

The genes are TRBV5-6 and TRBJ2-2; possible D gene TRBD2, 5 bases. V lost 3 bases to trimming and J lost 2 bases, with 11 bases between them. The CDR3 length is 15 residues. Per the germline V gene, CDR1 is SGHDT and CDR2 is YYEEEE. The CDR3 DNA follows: TGTGCCAGCAGCTCTTTGACTAAAAACACCGGGGAGCTGTTTTTT. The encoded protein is CASSSLTKNTGELFF.

The CDR3 loop reads CATSREGGIGEQFF. The CDR3 DNA reads as TGTGCCACCAGCAGAGAGGGGGGAATCGGTGAGCAGTTCTTC. The chain combines TRBV15 with TRBJ2-1, with D possibly TRBD2 on 6 matching bases. Per germline, CDR1 LNHNV and CDR2 YYDKDF (reference sequence). The CDR3 is 14 residues long. The V gene lost 0 bases and the J gene lost 9 bases, with 12 bases spanning the gap.

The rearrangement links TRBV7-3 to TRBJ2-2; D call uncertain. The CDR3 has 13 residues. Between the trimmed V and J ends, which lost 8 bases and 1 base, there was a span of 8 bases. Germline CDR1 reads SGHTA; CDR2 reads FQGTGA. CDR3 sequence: CASGRLNTGELFF. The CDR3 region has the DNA TGTGCCAGCGGCAGGCTGAACACCGGGGAGCTGTTTTTT.

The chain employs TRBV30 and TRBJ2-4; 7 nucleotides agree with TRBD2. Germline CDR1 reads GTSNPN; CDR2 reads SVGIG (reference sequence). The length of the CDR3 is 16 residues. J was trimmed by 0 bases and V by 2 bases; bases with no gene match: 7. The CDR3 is CAWSTPGGIAKNIQYF. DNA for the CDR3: TGTGCCTGGAGTACCCCCGGGGGGATAGCCAAAAACATTCAGTACTTC.

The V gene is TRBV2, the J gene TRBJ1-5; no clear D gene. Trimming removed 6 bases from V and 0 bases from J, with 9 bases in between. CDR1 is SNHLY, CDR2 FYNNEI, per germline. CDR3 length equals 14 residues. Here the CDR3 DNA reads TGTGCCAGCAGGCCAACTACTAGCAATCAGCCCCAGCATTTT. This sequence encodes CASRPTTSNQPQHF.

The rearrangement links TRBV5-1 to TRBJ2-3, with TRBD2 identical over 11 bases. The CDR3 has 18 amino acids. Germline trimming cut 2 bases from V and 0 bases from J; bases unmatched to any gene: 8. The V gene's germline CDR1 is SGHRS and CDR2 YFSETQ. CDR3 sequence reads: CASSFLAGGPPSTDTQYF. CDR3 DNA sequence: TGCGCCAGCAGCTTTCTAGCGGGGGGCCCACCTAGCACAGATACGCAGTATTTT. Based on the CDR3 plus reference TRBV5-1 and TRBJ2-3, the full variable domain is KAGVTQTPRYLIKTRGQQVTLSCSPISGHRSVSWYQQTPGQGLQFLFEYFSETQRNKGNFPGRFSGRQFSNSRSEMNVSTLELGDSALYLCASSFLAGGPPSTDTQYFGPGTRLTVL.

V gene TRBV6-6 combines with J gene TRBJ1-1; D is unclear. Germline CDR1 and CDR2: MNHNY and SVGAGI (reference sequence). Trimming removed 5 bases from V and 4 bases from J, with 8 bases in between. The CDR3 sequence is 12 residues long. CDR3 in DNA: TGTGCCAGCAGTCCTGACCGCACTGAAGCTTTCTTT. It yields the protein CASSPDRTEAFF.

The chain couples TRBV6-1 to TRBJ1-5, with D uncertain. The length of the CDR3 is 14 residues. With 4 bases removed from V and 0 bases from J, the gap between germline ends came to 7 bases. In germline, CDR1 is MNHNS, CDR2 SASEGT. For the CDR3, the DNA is TGTGCCAGCAGTGCACAGAATAGCAATCAGCCCCAGCATTTT. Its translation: CASSAQNSNQPQHF.

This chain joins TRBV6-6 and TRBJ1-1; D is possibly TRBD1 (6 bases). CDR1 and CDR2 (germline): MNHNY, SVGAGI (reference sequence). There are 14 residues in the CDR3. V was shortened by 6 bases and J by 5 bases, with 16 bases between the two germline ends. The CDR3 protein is CASRPQETGTEAFF. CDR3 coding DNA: TGTGCCAGCAGGCCACAGGAAACAGGGACTGAAGCTTTCTTT.

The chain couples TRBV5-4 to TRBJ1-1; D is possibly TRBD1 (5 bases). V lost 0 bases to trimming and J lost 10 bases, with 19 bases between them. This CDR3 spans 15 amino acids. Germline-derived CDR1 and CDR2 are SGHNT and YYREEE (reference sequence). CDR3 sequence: CASSLGGVGRLGAFF. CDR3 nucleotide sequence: TGTGCCAGCAGCTTGGGAGGGGTGGGCCGGCTTGGAGCTTTCTTT.

CDR3 loop: CASSVVRGAVNTEAFF. In DNA, the CDR3 is TGTGCCAGCAGCGTAGTAAGGGGGGCAGTGAACACTGAAGCTTTCTTT. The V gene is TRBV9, the J gene TRBJ1-1; possible D gene TRBD1, 6 bases. Deletions cut 0 bases from V and 0 bases from J, with 12 bases between. The CDR3 covers 16 residues. CDR1 and CDR2 (germline): SGDLS, YYNGEE. Based on the CDR3 plus reference TRBV9 and TRBJ1-1, the full variable domain is DSGVTQTPKHLITATGQRVTLRCSPRSGDLSVYWYQQSLDQGLQFLIQYYNGEERAKGNILERFSAQQFPDLHSELNLSSLELGDSALYFCASSVVRGAVNTEAFFGQGTRLTVV.

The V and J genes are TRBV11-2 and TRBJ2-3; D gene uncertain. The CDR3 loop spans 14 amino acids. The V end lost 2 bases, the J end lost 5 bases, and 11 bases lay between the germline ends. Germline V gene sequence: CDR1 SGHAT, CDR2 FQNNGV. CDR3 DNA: TGTGCCAGCAGCTTAATCAGCGTAGGAGATACGCAGTATTTT. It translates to CASSLISVGDTQYF.

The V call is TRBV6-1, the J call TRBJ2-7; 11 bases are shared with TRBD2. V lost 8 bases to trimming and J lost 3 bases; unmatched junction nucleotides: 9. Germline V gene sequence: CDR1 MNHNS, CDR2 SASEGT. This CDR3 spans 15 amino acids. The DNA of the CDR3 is TGTGCCAGCGCGAGACTAGCGGGGACCCACTACGAGCAGTACTTC. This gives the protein CASARLAGTHYEQYF.

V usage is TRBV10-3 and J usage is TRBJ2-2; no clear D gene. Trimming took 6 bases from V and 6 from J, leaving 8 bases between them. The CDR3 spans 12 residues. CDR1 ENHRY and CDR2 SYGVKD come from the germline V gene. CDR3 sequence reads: CAIRPTPGELFF. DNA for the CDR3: TGTGCCATCAGACCGACCCCCGGGGAGCTGTTTTTT.